Reported below is one TCR beta chain. At one of its ends the junction is not consistent with the germline gene, which may arise from a read error. Three nested ARM-PCR rounds with V-beta and C-beta primers built TCRB libraries. TCRdb reprocessed the multiplex PCR reads with MiXCR, giving one entry per CDR3 protein. The table records thousands of distinct CDR3 sequences, under 85% of them present only once. The data were taken from a study of tumor-infiltrating lymphocytes in glioblastoma multiforme. This CDR3 contains 16 residues. The germline V gene encodes CDR1 SGHAT and CDR2 FQDESV (reference sequence).

Material for sequencing was brain tumor tissue. The clonotype comes from a male donor with glioblastoma. The chain recombines TRBV11-1 with TRBJ2-5, with D possibly TRBD1 on 6 matching bases. CDR3 in amino acids: CASSLPGQGTRETQCF. CDR3 nucleotide sequence: TGTGCCAGCAGCCTCCCGGGGCAGGGGACAAGGGAGACCCAGTGCTTC.